This TCR beta chain is from a study of shared clonotypes between healthy human individuals. This clone was observed a handful of times. TCRdb's table, derived via immunoSEQ multiplex PCR, lists solely in-frame clones and lacks some. The profile shows about 1 million clones, around 75% of them singletons. Germline CDR1 reads SGHAT; CDR2 reads FQNNGV. V shed 4 bases and J 7 bases; nucleotides not matched to a gene: 6. The CDR3 runs 16 residues. The receptor was derived from a man aged 18-30 years in good health. The chain employs TRBV11-2 and TRBJ2-1; 14 bases line up with TRBD2. The sequenced material came from memory CD4+ T cells sorted from blood. As for subset: CD45RA-negative fraction. CDR3: CASSSGTSGRGNEQFF. DNA for the CDR3: TGTGCCAGCAGCTCCGGGACTAGCGGGAGAGGGAATGAGCAGTTCTTC.